The 6 T cell receptor beta chains listed next were all sequenced from one sample in a study of STAT5B mutations in CD4+ large granular lymphocyte leukemia. Assay used: immunoSEQ multiplex PCR; TCRdb lists only in-frame clones, some missing. The sample shows about 24,000 clones, 55% to 75% of them seen only once. The specimen was CD4+ T cells from blood buffy coats. The receptor set was obtained from a human donor in good health.

In nucleotides, the CDR3 is TGCGCCAGCAGTCAGGGGGGGGCAAATAACTATGGCTACACCTTC. Translation gives CASSQGGANNYGYTF. The V and J genes are TRBV4-3 and TRBJ1-2; 7 bases are a match to TRBD1. V shed 6 bases, J shed 1 base, and the junction held 8 bases outside the gene matches. Germline CDR1 LGHNA, CDR2 YSLEER. The CDR3 spans 15 residues.

This chain links TRBV10-3 with TRBJ2-2, with D perhaps matching TRBD1 (5 bases). V dropped 4 bases and J dropped 5 bases, with 11 bases sitting between them. CDR1 ENHRY and CDR2 SYGVKD come from the germline V gene. The length of the CDR3 is 14 residues. The CDR3 region is CAISGGPGTGELFF. The CDR3 DNA sequence: TGTGCCATCAGTGGGGGCCCAGGGACCGGGGAGCTGTTTTTT.

The chain carries TRBV4-3 and TRBJ2-7, with a possible D match to TRBD1 (6 bases). Trimming shortened V by 2 bases and J by 1 base, and 12 bases separated the two germline ends. The CDR3 runs to 15 residues. Germline lookup yields CDR1 LGHNA and CDR2 YSLEER. Here the CDR3 reads CASSQTGLGSYEQYF. In nucleotides, the CDR3 is TGCGCCAGCAGCCAAACAGGGTTAGGGTCCTACGAGCAGTACTTC.

This clone was found once. The chain has TRBV6-1 and TRBJ1-1, with TRBD1 identical over 10 bases. V was clipped by 0 bases and J by 6 bases; unmatched bases: 10. The germline V gene has CDR1 MNHNS and CDR2 SASEGT. CDR3 length equals 17 residues. CDR3 region: CASSEALPGQGWAEAFF. As DNA, the CDR3 is TGTGCCAGCAGTGAAGCGCTTCCGGGACAGGGGTGGGCTGAAGCTTTCTTT.

The rearrangement uses TRBV4-1 and TRBJ2-7, with D maybe TRBD2 (6 bases). This CDR3 spans 15 amino acids. Germline CDR1 is MGHRA and CDR2 is YSYEKL. V was cut by 0 bases and J by 6 bases, with 15 bases left in between. The CDR3 sequence: CASSQEGWVGSEQYF. CDR3 in DNA: TGCGCCAGCAGCCAAGAGGGGTGGGTCGGGAGCGAGCAGTACTTC.

This chain uses TRBV7-9 with TRBJ2-7, with D hard to call. The germline V and J ends were trimmed by 4 bases and 0 bases, with 16 bases remaining between them. The germline gives CDR1 SEHNR, CDR2 FQNEAQ (reference sequence). The CDR3 has 16 amino acids. CDR3 loop: CASSYFGLGGSYEQYF. The CDR3 nucleotides are TGTGCCAGCAGCTATTTTGGGTTGGGCGGCTCCTACGAGCAGTACTTC.